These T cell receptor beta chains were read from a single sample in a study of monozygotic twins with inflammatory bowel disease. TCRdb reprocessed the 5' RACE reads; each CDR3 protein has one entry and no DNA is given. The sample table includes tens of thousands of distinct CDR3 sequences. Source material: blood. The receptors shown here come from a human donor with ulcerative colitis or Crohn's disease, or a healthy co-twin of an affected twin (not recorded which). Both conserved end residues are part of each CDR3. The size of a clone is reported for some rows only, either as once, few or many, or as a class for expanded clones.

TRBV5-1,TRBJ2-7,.,CASSLDPGKPYEQYF
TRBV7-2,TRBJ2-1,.,CASSLQPPFDEQFF
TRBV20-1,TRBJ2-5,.,CSGPPAGGPGQYF
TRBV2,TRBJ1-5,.,CASTRDGNQPQHF
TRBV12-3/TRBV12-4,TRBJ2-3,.,CASSLESTQYF
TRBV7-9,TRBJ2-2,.,CASSFGGELFF
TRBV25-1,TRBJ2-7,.,CASSDYRGEQYF
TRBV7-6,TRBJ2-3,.,CASSLTGGTADTQYF
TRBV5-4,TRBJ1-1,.,CASSLGQQNTEAFF
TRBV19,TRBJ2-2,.,CASSTRPLADTGELFF
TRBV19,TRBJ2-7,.,CASGQGIYEQYF
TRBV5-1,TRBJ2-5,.,CASSSSWGETQYF
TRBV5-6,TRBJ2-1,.,CASTPSISSYNEQFF
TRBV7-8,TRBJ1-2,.,CASSLALGANGYTF
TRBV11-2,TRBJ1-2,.,CASNSGYTYGYTF
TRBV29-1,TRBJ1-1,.,CSARHAPNTEAFF
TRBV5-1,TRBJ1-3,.,CASSLVGTDSGNTIYF
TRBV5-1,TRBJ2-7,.,CASSPGRGTNVDEQYF
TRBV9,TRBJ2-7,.,CASSPTGGTGEQYF
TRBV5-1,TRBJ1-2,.,CASSSEPFLNYGYTF
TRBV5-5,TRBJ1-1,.,CASSLLGARAFF
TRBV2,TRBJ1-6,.,CASSPTINNSPLHF
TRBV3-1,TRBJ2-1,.,CASSQGRSSYNEQFF
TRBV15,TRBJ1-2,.,CATSRDTPSGYTF
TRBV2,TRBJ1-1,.,CASMRAVEAFF
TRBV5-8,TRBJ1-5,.,CASSLGEGGLNQPQHF
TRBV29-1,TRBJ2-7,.,CSARATGYAQYF
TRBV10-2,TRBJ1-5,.,CASSDVTEDQPQHF
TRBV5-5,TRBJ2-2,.,CASSSRTGKRVTGELFF
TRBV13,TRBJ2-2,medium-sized,CASSSPLAGELFF
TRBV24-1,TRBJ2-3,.,CATSGTGTDTQYF
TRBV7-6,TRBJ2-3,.,CASSFAGPTDTQYF
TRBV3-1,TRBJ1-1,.,CASSQGAGSGTEAFF
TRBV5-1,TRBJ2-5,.,CASSLTGGIRYQETQYF
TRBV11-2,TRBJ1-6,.,CASSRGWGGFSPLHF
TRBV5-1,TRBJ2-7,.,CASSPRGGYEQYF
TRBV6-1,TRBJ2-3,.,CASSEAGTSEKAQYF
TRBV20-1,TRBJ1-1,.,CSASGRTNTEAFF
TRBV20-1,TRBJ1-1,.,CSARGTGGWTEAFF
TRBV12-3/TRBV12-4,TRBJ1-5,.,CASGSGYSNQPQHF
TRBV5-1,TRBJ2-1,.,CASSQTGTGTYNEQFF
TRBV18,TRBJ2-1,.,CASSPPWSGELDNEQFF
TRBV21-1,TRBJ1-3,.,CASQKGGRQATISGNTIYF
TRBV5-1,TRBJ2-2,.,CASSLVTNTGELFF
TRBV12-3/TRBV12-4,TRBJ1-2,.,CASTLTGFGGYTF
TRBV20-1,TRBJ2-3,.,CSARLSGGSTDTQYF
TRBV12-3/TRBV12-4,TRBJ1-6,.,CASTTGRSPLHF
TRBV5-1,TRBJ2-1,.,CASSLFRGWNEQFF
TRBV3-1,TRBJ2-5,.,CASSQDWSGGRQETQYF
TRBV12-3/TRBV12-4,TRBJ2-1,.,CASRALAGRPFF
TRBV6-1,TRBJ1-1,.,CASKYGKGANTEAFF
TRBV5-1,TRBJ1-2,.,CASSLIQDRGRNNYGYTF
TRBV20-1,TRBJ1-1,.,CSARDFPTGVNSEAFF